These 4 T cell receptor beta chains came from one sample sequenced in a study of T-cell reconstitution after alpha-beta-depleted transplantation in children. Molecular barcoding with unique molecular identifiers was used for the TCRbeta library. Each CDR3 protein gets one entry after TCRdb re-called the PCR reads with MiXCR. The table has 250,000 to 350,000 distinct CDR3 sequences, 23% seen once. The sequences come from PBMCs, mostly from graft donor cells, collected 180 days after TCRalphabeta/CD19-depleted stem cell transplant. Receptor source: a male patient younger than 18 who had a stem cell transplant for acute lymphoblastic leukemia, so the T cells may come from the graft donor.

This sequence joins TRBV27 and TRBJ2-1, with TRBD1 as a possible D gene (5 bases). The CDR3 has 14 residues. Trimming pared 2 bases from V and 10 bases from J, leaving 15 bases between. Looked up from germline, CDR1 is MNHEY and CDR2 is SMNVEV (reference sequence). The CDR3 coding sequence is TGTGCCAGCAGTTTAGGGGCAGCAGTTGAGGAGCAGTTCTTC. This codes for CASSLGAAVEEQFF.

V is TRBV4-1 and J is TRBJ2-2; 13 positions match TRBD2. The CDR3 consists of 18 residues. Germline trimming cut 4 bases from V and 0 bases from J; bases unmatched to any gene: 5. Germline V gives CDR1 MGHRA, CDR2 YSYEKL. CDR3 in DNA: TGCGCCAGCAGCCTCCGGACTAGCGGGGGCTCGAACACCGGGGAGCTGTTTTTT. Encoded protein: CASSLRTSGGSNTGELFF.

This clonotype was recorded a few times. The chain couples TRBV5-5 to TRBJ2-7, with 10 positions matching TRBD2. V lost 0 bases to trimming and J lost 4 bases; unmatched junction nucleotides: 7. The CDR3 has 16 residues. Germline values: CDR1 SGHKS, CDR2 YYEKEE (reference sequence). The CDR3 nucleotides are TGTGCCAGCAGCTTGGAGGGAAGCGGGAGGGCGTACGAGCAGTACTTC. Translating it yields CASSLEGSGRAYEQYF.

V is TRBV3-1 and J is TRBJ2-1, with D unclear. The germline V and J ends were trimmed by 0 bases and 4 bases, with 10 bases remaining between them. The CDR3 length is 15 residues. CDR1 is LGHDT, CDR2 YNNKEL, per germline (reference sequence). CDR3: CASSQDSLPYNEQFF. CDR3 in DNA: TGTGCCAGCAGCCAAGATAGCCTCCCTTACAATGAGCAGTTCTTC.